This passage covers 10 T cell receptor beta chains from one sample sequenced in a study of blood T cell repertoires in COVID-19. Sequencing used immunoSEQ multiplex PCR; TCRdb keeps in-frame clones, though not all of them. The table lists about 150,000 clones, about 90% of them singletons. The specimen was peripheral blood. The origin of the receptors is a man aged 50-60 years with acute or convalescent COVID-19.

This chain uses TRBV7-3 with TRBJ2-1; D is possibly TRBD1 (6 bases). The V end lost 2 bases, the J end lost 11 bases, and 19 bases lay between the germline ends. The length of the CDR3 is 15 residues. CDR1 SGHTA and CDR2 FQGTGA come from the germline V gene. CDR3 DNA: TGTGCCAGCAGCTTATCACTAAGAACAGGGTTACAGCAGTTCTTC. Translating gives CASSLSLRTGLQQFF.

The rearrangement links TRBV2 to TRBJ1-6; D is unresolved. Per germline, CDR1 SNHLY and CDR2 FYNNEI. The germline V and J ends were trimmed by 0 bases and 15 bases, with 21 bases remaining between them. CDR3 size: 16 residues. The CDR3, as DNA: TGTGCCAGCAGTGAAGCAACCGGACGGGAGCGGGATCTCCTCCACTTT. Its translation is CASSEATGRERDLLHF.

The chain links TRBV2 to TRBJ1-2; 10 nucleotides align to TRBD1. The germline CDR1 and CDR2 sequences are SNHLY and FYNNEI. This CDR3 comprises 16 residues. Trimming took 9 bases from V and 1 from J; bases not matched to a gene: 11. CDR3 residues: CARGDRGRFLNYGYTF. CDR3 in DNA: TGTGCCAGGGGGGACAGGGGCCGTTTCCTTAACTATGGCTACACCTTC. Drawing the rest from reference TRBV2 and TRBJ1-2, the complete variable domain is EPEVTQTPSHQVTQMGQEVILRCVPISNHLYFYWYRQILGQKVEFLVSFYNNEISEKSEIFDDQFSVERPDGSNFTLKIRSTKLEDSAMYFCARGDRGRFLNYGYTFGSGTRLTVV.

J is TRBJ2-3 and V is TRBV7-9; a possible D gene is TRBD1 (6 bases). V lost 5 bases to trimming and J lost 2 bases, with 14 bases between them. The V gene's germline CDR1 is SEHNR and CDR2 FQNEAQ (reference sequence). The CDR3 covers 15 residues. The CDR3 DNA follows: TGTGCCAGCAGCGACGGACAGCTCCCCACAGATACGCAGTATTTT. Translating it yields CASSDGQLPTDTQYF.

The CDR3 loop reads CASSLAKLAVYNEQFF. The CDR3 DNA reads as TGTGCCAGCAGCTTAGCTAAGCTAGCGGTTTACAATGAGCAGTTCTTC. The chain employs TRBV7-2 and TRBJ2-1; 7 nucleotides match TRBD2. V shed 0 bases, J shed 4 bases, and the junction held 6 bases outside the gene matches. The V gene's germline CDR1 is SGHTA and CDR2 FQGNSA. The CDR3 runs to 16 residues.

The rearrangement joins TRBV7-2 to TRBJ2-3; tentative D call: TRBD1 (6 bases). The CDR3 is 16 amino acids. V was cut by 3 bases and J by 0 bases, with 13 bases left in between. CDR1 and CDR2 from the germline V gene are SGHTA and FQGNSA. Here the CDR3 reads CASSFNRAISTDTQYF. The DNA for the CDR3 is TGTGCCAGCAGCTTTAACAGGGCGATTAGCACAGATACGCAGTATTTT.

The chain links TRBV7-9 to TRBJ2-5; TRBD2 matches 9 bases. Germline CDR1 and CDR2: SEHNR and FQNEAQ (reference sequence). V lost 5 bases and J lost 1; bases outside the gene matches: 11. This CDR3 comprises 17 residues. CDR3 in DNA: TGTGCCAGCAGCCCCAGCGCTAGCGGGGAAACCCAAGAGACCCAGTACTTC. This encodes CASSPSASGETQETQYF.

The V and J genes are TRBV19 and TRBJ2-1, with no clear D. CDR3 length equals 11 residues. The V end was cut by 4 bases, the J end by 7 bases, with 5 bases between. Per the germline V gene, CDR1 is LNHDA and CDR2 is SQIVND (reference sequence). In nucleotides, the CDR3 is TGTGCCAGTAGTAAAATAAATGAGCAGTTCTTC. The encoded protein is CASSKINEQFF.

The rearrangement uses TRBV5-4 and TRBJ2-5; possibly TRBD2 for D (5 bases). Per the germline V gene, CDR1 is SGHNT and CDR2 is YYREEE (reference sequence). This CDR3 has 14 amino acids. Trimming stripped 4 bases from V and 2 bases from J, with 12 bases between. The CDR3 DNA follows: TGTGCCAGCAGCGGATTAAGCGGACAAGAGACCCAGTACTTC. Translated: CASSGLSGQETQYF.

V usage is TRBV27 and J usage is TRBJ1-1; the match to TRBD1 covers 8 bases. The CDR3 contains 14 residues. Germline CDR1 is MNHEY and CDR2 is SMNVEV (reference sequence). The trim removed 6 bases at V and 6 bases at J, leaving 9 bases unmatched. CDR3 residues: CASRPGQGAPEAFF. For the CDR3, the DNA is TGTGCCAGCAGACCCGGGCAGGGGGCCCCTGAAGCTTTCTTT.